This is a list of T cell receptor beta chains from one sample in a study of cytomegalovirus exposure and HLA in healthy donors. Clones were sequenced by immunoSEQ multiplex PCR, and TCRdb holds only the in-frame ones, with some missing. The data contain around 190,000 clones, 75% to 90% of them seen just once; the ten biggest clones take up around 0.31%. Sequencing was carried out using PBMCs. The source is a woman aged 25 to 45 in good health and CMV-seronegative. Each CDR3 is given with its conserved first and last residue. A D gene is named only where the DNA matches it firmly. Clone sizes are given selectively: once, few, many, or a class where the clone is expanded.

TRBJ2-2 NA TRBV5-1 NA CASSLAPENTGELFF TGCGCCAGCAGCTTGGCCCCAGAGAACACCGGGGAGCTGTTTTTT
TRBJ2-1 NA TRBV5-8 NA CASSPIRGLGNEQFF TGTGCCAGCAGCCCCATCAGAGGGCTGGGAAATGAGCAGTTCTTC
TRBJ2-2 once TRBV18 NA CASSLPGLNTGELFF TGTGCCAGCTCACTGCCGGGACTTAACACCGGGGAGCTGTTTTTT
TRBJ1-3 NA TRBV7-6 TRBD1 CASSFSSQGARGNTIYF TGTGCCAGCAGCTTCTCCTCACAGGGGGCGCGGGGAAACACCATATATTTT
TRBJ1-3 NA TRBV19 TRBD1 CASGDRFSGNTIYF TGTGCCAGCGGGGACAGGTTCTCTGGAAACACCATATATTTT
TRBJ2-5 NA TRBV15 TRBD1 CATSRDRDRGETQYF TGTGCCACCAGCAGAGATCGGGACAGAGGGGAGACCCAGTACTTC
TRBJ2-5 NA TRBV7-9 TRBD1 CASSFSRGQETQYF TGTGCCAGCAGCTTTTCCAGGGGGCAAGAGACCCAGTACTTC
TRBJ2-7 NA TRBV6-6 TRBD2 CASRSSGGYEQYF TGTGCCAGCCGATCATCCGGGGGGTACGAGCAGTACTTC
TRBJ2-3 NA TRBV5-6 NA CASSLGRGTDTQYF TGTGCCAGCAGCTTGGGCCGAGGCACAGATACGCAGTATTTT
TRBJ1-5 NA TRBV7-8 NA CASSLLSSNQPQHF TGTGCCAGCAGCTTATTATCTAGCAATCAGCCCCAGCATTTT
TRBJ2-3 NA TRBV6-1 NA CASKAGRFGDTQYF TGTGCCAGCAAGGCGGGACGGTTTGGAGATACGCAGTATTTT
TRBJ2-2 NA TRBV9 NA CASSVGSGTGELFF TGTGCCAGCAGCGTAGGAAGCGGCACCGGGGAGCTGTTTTTT
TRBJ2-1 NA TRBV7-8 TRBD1 CASSMSRDRETNEQFF TGTGCCAGCAGCATGTCCCGGGACAGGGAAACCAATGAGCAGTTCTTC
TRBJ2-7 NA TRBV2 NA CASRPIFRGEQYF TGTGCCAGCAGACCGATCTTTAGAGGCGAGCAGTACTTC
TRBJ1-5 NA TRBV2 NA CASSEKSGGGQPQHF TGTGCCAGCAGTGAAAAGTCGGGGGGTGGACAGCCCCAGCATTTT
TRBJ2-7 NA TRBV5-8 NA CASSSLAFYEQYF TGTGCCAGCAGCTCCCTGGCCTTCTACGAGCAGTACTTC
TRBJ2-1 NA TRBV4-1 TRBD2 CASSLRTAGAYNEQFF TGCGCCAGCAGCTTAAGGACAGCGGGAGCCTACAATGAGCAGTTCTTC
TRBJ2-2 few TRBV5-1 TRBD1 CASSLGQGSTGELFF TGCGCCAGCAGCCTCGGACAGGGGAGCACCGGGGAGCTGTTTTTT
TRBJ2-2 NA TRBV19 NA CASSMMRPVGELFF TGTGCCAGTAGTATGATGAGGCCGGTTGGGGAGCTGTTTTTT
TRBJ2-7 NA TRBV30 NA CAWSVGVTDEQYF TGTGCCTGGAGTGTCGGGGTGACGGACGAGCAGTACTTC
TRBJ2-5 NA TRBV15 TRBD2 CATSKAPWTSGRGETQYF TGTGCCACCAGCAAGGCCCCGTGGACTAGCGGGAGAGGGGAGACCCAGTACTTC
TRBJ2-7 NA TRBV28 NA CASSTPRLFSYEQYF TGTGCCAGCAGTACCCCCCGACTGTTCTCCTACGAGCAGTACTTC
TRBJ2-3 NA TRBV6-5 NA CASSYSVRGEDTQYF TGTGCCAGCAGTTACTCGGTCAGGGGGGAAGATACGCAGTATTTT
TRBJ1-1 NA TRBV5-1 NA CASSPKGPAGDTEAFF TGCGCCAGCAGCCCGAAGGGCCCGGCCGGGGACACTGAAGCTTTCTTT
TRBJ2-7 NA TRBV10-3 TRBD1 CAISDPGGQGPEQYF TGTGCCATCAGTGACCCCGGGGGACAGGGACCCGAGCAGTACTTC
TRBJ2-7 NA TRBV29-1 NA CSVGATYEQYF TGCAGCGTTGGGGCGACCTACGAGCAGTACTTC
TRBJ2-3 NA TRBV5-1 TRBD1 CASSWTGDTQYF TGCGCCAGCAGCTGGACAGGAGATACGCAGTATTTT
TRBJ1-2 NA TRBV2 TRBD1 CASSYGQGDGYGYTF TGTGCCAGCAGTTACGGACAGGGGGACGGCTATGGCTACACCTTC
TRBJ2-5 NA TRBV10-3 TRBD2 CAISEGVAGGVTGETQYF TGTGCCATCAGTGAGGGTGTAGCGGGGGGGGTCACTGGAGAGACCCAGTACTTC
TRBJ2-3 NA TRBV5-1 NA CASSFRDTQYF TGCGCCAGCAGCTTTAGAGATACGCAGTATTTT
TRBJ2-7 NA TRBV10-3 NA CAISDQEAYEQYF TGTGCCATCTCTGACCAGGAAGCCTACGAGCAGTACTTC
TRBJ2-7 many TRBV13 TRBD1 CASSFEEDRTSEQYF TGTGCCAGCAGCTTCGAGGAGGACAGGACCAGCGAGCAGTACTTC
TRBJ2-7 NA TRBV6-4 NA CASSDTGISYEQYF TGTGCCAGCAGTGATACAGGGATCTCCTACGAGCAGTACTTC
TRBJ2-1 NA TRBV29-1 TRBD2 CSAVRTAGGTYNEQFF TGCAGCGCCGTACGAACGGCGGGAGGGACCTACAATGAGCAGTTCTTC
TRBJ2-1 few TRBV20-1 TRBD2 CSLGLADKQFF TGCAGCCTGGGACTAGCGGACAAGCAGTTCTTC
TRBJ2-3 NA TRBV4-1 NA CASSQESGYSTDTQYF TGCGCCAGCAGCCAAGAGTCAGGGTATAGCACAGATACGCAGTATTTT
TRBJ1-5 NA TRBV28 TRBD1 CASSRQGVSNQPQHF TGTGCCAGCAGTCGACAGGGGGTGAGCAATCAGCCCCAGCATTTT
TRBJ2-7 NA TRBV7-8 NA CASSPDTDSYEQYF TGTGCCAGCAGCCCAGACACCGATTCCTACGAGCAGTACTTC
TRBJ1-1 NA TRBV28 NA CASSFGRGLNTEAFF TGTGCCAGCAGTTTCGGAAGGGGCTTGAACACTGAAGCTTTCTTT
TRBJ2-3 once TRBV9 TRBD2 CASSASGRKDTQYF TGTGCCAGCAGCGCTAGCGGGAGAAAAGATACGCAGTATTTT
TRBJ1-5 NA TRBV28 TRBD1 CASGTGYNQPQHF TGTGCCAGCGGGACAGGGTACAATCAGCCCCAGCATTTT
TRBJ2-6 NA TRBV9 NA CASSAALQFTSGANVLTF TGTGCCAGCAGCGCCGCCTTACAGTTTACCTCTGGGGCCAACGTCCTGACTTTC
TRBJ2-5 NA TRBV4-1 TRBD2 CASSGTGRGDIEETQYF TGCGCCAGCAGCGGTACTGGGCGGGGGGATATAGAAGAGACCCAGTACTTC
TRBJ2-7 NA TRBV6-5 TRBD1 CASSTTPGTGGEQYF TGTGCCAGCAGTACCACTCCCGGGACAGGGGGCGAGCAGTACTTC
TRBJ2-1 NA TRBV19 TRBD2 CASSIGLAGANEQFF TGTGCCAGTAGTATAGGCCTAGCGGGAGCTAATGAGCAGTTCTTC
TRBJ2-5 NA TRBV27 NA CASSLGVLKTQYF TGTGCCAGCAGCCTAGGAGTTCTGAAGACCCAGTACTTC
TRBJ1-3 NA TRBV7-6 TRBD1 CASSPQGAPGNTIYF TGTGCCAGCAGCCCGCAGGGGGCTCCTGGAAACACCATATATTTT
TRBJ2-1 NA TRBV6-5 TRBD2 CASSNLAGGAYNEQFF TGTGCCAGCAGTAACTTAGCGGGAGGGGCCTACAATGAGCAGTTCTTC
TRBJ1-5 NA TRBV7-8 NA CASSLEGGQGQPQHF TGTGCCAGCAGCTTAGAGGGGGGGCAGGGTCAGCCCCAGCATTTT
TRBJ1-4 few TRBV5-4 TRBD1 CASSLAGDRGSEKLFF TGTGCCAGCAGCTTGGCCGGAGACAGGGGAAGTGAAAAACTGTTTTTT
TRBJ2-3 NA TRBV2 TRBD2 CASSEDGGDTDTQYF TGTGCCAGCAGTGAAGATGGGGGGGACACAGATACGCAGTATTTT
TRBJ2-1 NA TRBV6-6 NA CASSYRGTYNEQFF TGTGCCAGCAGTTACAGGGGGACCTACAATGAGCAGTTCTTC
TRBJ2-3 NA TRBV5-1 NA CASSPRLDTDTQYF TGCGCCAGCAGCCCGAGACTAGATACAGATACGCAGTATTTT
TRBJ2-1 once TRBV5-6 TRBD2 CASSLGASGSTEYNEQFF TGTGCCAGCAGCTTGGGAGCAAGCGGGAGTACGGAGTACAATGAGCAGTTCTTC